A single sample is the source of the 25 T cell receptor beta chains below, sequenced in a study of CD8 T cells in Susac syndrome (dated by TCRdb to the late 2010s). The library came from the immunoSEQ multiplex PCR assay. RNA was extracted with the RNeasy kit and roughly 0.45 to 1 ug was reverse transcribed using random hexamers. The public reads were reprocessed in TCRdb via fastp at Q25 and MiXCR, keeping in-frame beta chains. Identical CDR3 protein sequences are pooled into one entry, listed with their most common genes and DNA. In this sample the table shows around 300,000 distinct CDR3 sequences, over 75% of which occur a single time. Around 0.18% of the sample is taken by the ten largest. Sequences were obtained from CD8+ T cells from PBMCs. The receptor source for this set is a human donor with multiple sclerosis.

V is TRBV23-1 and J is TRBJ2-5; D gene unclear. TRBV23-1 is filed as an ORF, its function uncertain. V lost 7 bases and J lost 3, with 6 bases in between. This CDR3 spans 11 amino acids. The CDR3 loop is CASKWKETQYF. The CDR3 DNA is TGCGCCAGCAAATGGAAAGAGACCCAGTACTTC.

This rearrangement joins TRBV28 to TRBJ2-7, with D unresolved. There are 15 residues in the CDR3. V lost 2 bases to trimming and J lost 0 bases, with 11 bases between them. CDR1 MDHEN and CDR2 SYDVKM come from the germline V gene. This CDR3 is CASSLGEPRSYEQYF. CDR3 bases: TGTGCCAGCAGTTTAGGAGAGCCCCGCTCCTACGAGCAGTACTTC.

CDR3 protein: CASSPLRASGSQETQYF. CDR3 nucleotide sequence: TGTGCCAGCAGTCCCCTCCGGGCTAGCGGGTCACAAGAGACCCAGTACTTC. This sequence joins TRBV27 and TRBJ2-5, with 8 bases that match TRBD2. CDR3 length: 17 residues. Per germline, CDR1 MNHEY and CDR2 SMNVEV (reference sequence). The junction had 13 bases not matched to a gene; V was cut back by 5 bases and J by 2 bases.

This chain connects TRBV6-2 or TRBV6-3 to TRBJ2-7; no clear D gene. Germline V CDR1 and CDR2: MNHEY, SVGEGT. This CDR3 is 13 amino acids long. Trimming left V 2 bases short and J 3 bases short, with 8 bases between. CDR3 residues: CASSYQTFYEQYF. The CDR3 bases are TGTGCCAGCAGTTACCAGACGTTCTACGAGCAGTACTTC.

This clonotype was observed a handful of times. CDR3 protein: CASSQPGTGYDPYNSPLHF. The CDR3 nucleotides are TGCGCCAGCAGCCAACCTGGGACAGGGTACGACCCCTATAATTCACCCCTCCACTTT. This chain joins TRBV4-1 and TRBJ1-6, with 9 nucleotides matching TRBD1. The CDR3 is 19 amino acids. Trimming took 2 bases from V and 2 from J; bases not matched to a gene: 10. From germline, CDR1 is MGHRA and CDR2 YSYEKL.

The V call is TRBV2, the J call TRBJ2-7, with 9 positions matching TRBD1. CDR1 is SNHLY and CDR2 is FYNNEI in the germline V gene. The V segment lost 8 bases and the J segment 7 bases; nucleotides outside the gene matches: 9. The CDR3 loop spans 13 amino acids. The CDR3 sequence: CASSGQGSVEQYF. The CDR3 DNA sequence: TGTGCCAGCTCCGGACAGGGGAGTGTGGAGCAGTACTTC.

The chain combines TRBV7-2 with TRBJ2-7; 10 positions match TRBD2. The germline V gene has CDR1 SGHTA and CDR2 FQGNSA. The ends lost 1 base at V and 3 bases at J; junction bases unmatched: 3. The CDR3 is made up of 15 amino acids. Here the CDR3 reads CASSLDPSGSYEQYF. CDR3 nucleotides: TGTGCCAGCAGCTTAGACCCTAGCGGGAGCTACGAGCAGTACTTC.

The chain employs TRBV29-1 and TRBJ2-3; D perhaps matches TRBD2 (6 bases). V dropped 3 bases and J dropped 4 bases, with 11 bases sitting between them. Looked up from germline, CDR1 is SQVTM and CDR2 is ANQGSEA. This CDR3 spans 13 amino acids. In nucleotides, the CDR3 is TGCAGCGTTGAGGGAGGCTGGCCAGATACGCAGTATTTT. This gives the protein CSVEGGWPDTQYF.

V usage is TRBV7-9 and J usage is TRBJ1-1; D is unclear. The CDR3 has 12 amino acids. Germline CDR1 and CDR2: SEHNR and FQNEAQ (reference sequence). V was cut by 5 bases and J by 3 bases, with 7 bases left in between. In DNA form, the CDR3 reads TGTGCCAGCAGCGCCAGTTACACTGAAGCTTTCTTT. Protein product: CASSASYTEAFF.

This chain uses TRBV11-2 with TRBJ2-1; D unresolved. The CDR3 length is 11 residues. Per the germline V gene, CDR1 is SGHAT and CDR2 is FQNNGV. The ends were cut back, 4 bases at V and 10 bases at J, with 8 bases in the middle. The CDR3, as DNA: TGTGCCAGCAGCTCTTTCCGCGAGCAGTTCTTC. This encodes CASSSFREQFF.

The chain recombines TRBV4-3 with TRBJ1-4; D is uncertain. Germline CDR1 is LGHNA and CDR2 is YSLEER. CDR3 size: 15 residues. Trimming pared 0 bases from V and 7 bases from J, leaving 12 bases between. As DNA, the CDR3 is TGCGCCAGCAGCCAAGAGTGGACCTCTAGTGAAAAACTGTTTTTT. Translation gives CASSQEWTSSEKLFF.

The chain combines TRBV20-1 with TRBJ1-2; the D gene is possibly TRBD1 (5 bases). The V gene lost 5 bases and the J gene lost 5 bases, with 24 bases spanning the gap. Per germline, CDR1 DFQATT and CDR2 SNEGSKA (reference sequence). The CDR3 sequence is 16 residues long. CDR3 loop: CSAHTSKAGLIYGYTF. CDR3 in DNA: TGCAGTGCTCACACCTCGAAGGCAGGGTTGATATATGGCTACACCTTC.

CDR3 bases: TGTGCCATCATCCCTGAAGCCTACAATGAGCAGTTCTTC. It encodes CAIIPEAYNEQFF. The V and J genes are TRBV12-3 or TRBV12-4 and TRBJ2-1; D ambiguous. This CDR3 region has 13 residues. Trimming removed 10 bases at V and 2 bases at J, with 12 bases between.

This chain uses TRBV29-1 with TRBJ2-1, with D perhaps TRBD1 (6 bases). Germline lookup yields CDR1 SQVTM and CDR2 ANQGSEA. Trimming stripped 6 bases from V and 4 bases from J, with 10 bases between. CDR3 length: 12 amino acids. The CDR3 DNA sequence: TGCAGCGTCGGGACACCTTACAATGAGCAGTTCTTC. It codes for CSVGTPYNEQFF.

This chain joins TRBV7-2 and TRBJ2-7; the D is unclear. CDR3 length: 13 residues. Trimming shortened V by 3 bases and J by 3 bases, and 9 bases separated the two germline ends. Germline V gene sequence: CDR1 SGHTA, CDR2 FQGNSA. This CDR3 is CASSFAQDYEQYF. In DNA form, the CDR3 reads TGTGCCAGCAGCTTCGCGCAGGACTACGAGCAGTACTTC.

This chain links TRBV6-1 with TRBJ2-5; 7 bases line up with TRBD1. There are 16 residues in the CDR3. From germline, CDR1 is MNHNS and CDR2 SASEGT. The trim removed 3 bases at V and 0 bases at J, leaving 7 bases unmatched. CDR3 protein: CASSETTGIHQETQYF. As DNA, the CDR3 is TGTGCCAGCAGTGAGACGACAGGGATCCACCAAGAGACCCAGTACTTC.

This chain connects TRBV10-3 to TRBJ2-3; TRBD2 is a possible D gene (5 bases). CDR1 is ENHRY, CDR2 SYGVKD, per germline. Trimming left V 2 bases short and J 1 base short, with 7 bases between. The CDR3 totals 14 residues. The CDR3 protein is CAISEVGGTDTQYF. DNA for the CDR3: TGTGCCATCAGTGAGGTGGGAGGCACAGATACGCAGTATTTT.

V gene TRBV20-1 combines with J gene TRBJ1-6; 7 nucleotides align to TRBD1. CDR1 is DFQATT and CDR2 is SNEGSKA in the germline V gene (reference sequence). Losses at the gene ends were 0 bases for V and 7 bases for J; bases not matched to a gene: 9. The CDR3 runs 16 residues. CDR3 residues: CSARDPAGQINSPLHF. The CDR3 DNA is TGCAGTGCTAGAGATCCCGCGGGACAGATCAATTCACCCCTCCACTTT.

The rearrangement links TRBV27 to TRBJ1-4; TRBD1 matches at 9 bases. CDR1 is MNHEY, CDR2 SMNVEV, per germline (reference sequence). The V segment lost 5 bases and the J segment 8 bases; nucleotides outside the gene matches: 6. The CDR3 runs 14 residues. The CDR3 nucleotides read TGTGCCAGCAGTCCCTGGACAGGGGACGAAAAACTGTTTTTT. It yields the protein CASSPWTGDEKLFF.

V usage is TRBV25-1 and J usage is TRBJ2-7; 9 bases align to TRBD1. CDR1 and CDR2 (germline): MGHDK, SYGVNS. This CDR3 is 15 amino acids long. V lost 7 bases to trimming and J lost 4 bases; unmatched junction nucleotides: 11. CDR3 bases: TGTGCCAGCATCCGCCGGGGACAGGGAATGTACGAGCAGTACTTC. The encoded protein is CASIRRGQGMYEQYF.

The chain couples TRBV28 to TRBJ2-3; D call uncertain. Trimming pared 3 bases from V and 3 bases from J, leaving 7 bases between. This CDR3 region has 13 residues. CDR1 is MDHEN, CDR2 SYDVKM, per germline. The CDR3 coding sequence is TGTGCCAGCAGTTTTCAGCAGACAGATACGCAGTATTTT. This codes for CASSFQQTDTQYF.

The chain employs TRBV20-1 and TRBJ2-2; no definite D call. Germline values: CDR1 DFQATT, CDR2 SNEGSKA (reference sequence). The V end lost 6 bases, the J end lost 6 bases, and 8 bases lay between the germline ends. CDR3 length equals 11 residues. The CDR3, as DNA: TGCAGTGCCACCGAGGCCGGGGAGCTGTTTTTT. Amino acid sequence: CSATEAGELFF.

The chain employs TRBV5-1 and TRBJ2-5; D is undetermined. Trimming shortened V by 3 bases and J by 13 bases, and 13 bases separated the two germline ends. Germline lookup yields CDR1 SGHRS and CDR2 YFSETQ. This CDR3 contains 11 residues. The CDR3 coding sequence is TGCGCCAGCAGCTCGCAGGACGTAACGTACTTC. Translated: CASSSQDVTYF.

This chain links TRBV27 with TRBJ2-7; no reliable D call. V was pared by 5 bases and J by 3 bases, with 11 bases between. The CDR3 spans 13 residues. Per the germline V gene, CDR1 is MNHEY and CDR2 is SMNVEV (reference sequence). CDR3 sequence (DNA): TGTGCCAGCAGTCTGGGTCTGAACTACGAGCAGTACTTC. It yields the protein CASSLGLNYEQYF.

This rearrangement joins TRBV27 to TRBJ2-2, with TRBD2 as a possible D gene (7 bases). V shed 4 bases and J shed 7 bases, with 10 bases lying between them. Germline V gives CDR1 MNHEY, CDR2 SMNVEV (reference sequence). The length of the CDR3 is 13 residues. The CDR3 region has the DNA TGTGCCAGCAGTTGGGGGGGCGTCGGGGAGCTGTTTTTT. As protein: CASSWGGVGELFF.